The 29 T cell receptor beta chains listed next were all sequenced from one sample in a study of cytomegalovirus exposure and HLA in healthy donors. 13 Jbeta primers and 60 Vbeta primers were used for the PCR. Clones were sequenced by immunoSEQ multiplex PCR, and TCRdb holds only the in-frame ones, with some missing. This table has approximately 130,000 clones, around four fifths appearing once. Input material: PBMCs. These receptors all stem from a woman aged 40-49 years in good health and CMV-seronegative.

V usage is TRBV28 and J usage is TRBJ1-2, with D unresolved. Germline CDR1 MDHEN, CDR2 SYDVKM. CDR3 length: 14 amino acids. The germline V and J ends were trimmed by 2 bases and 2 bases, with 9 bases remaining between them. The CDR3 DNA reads TGTGCCAGCAGTTTAAGAATAACAAACTATGGCTACACCTTC. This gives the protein CASSLRITNYGYTF.

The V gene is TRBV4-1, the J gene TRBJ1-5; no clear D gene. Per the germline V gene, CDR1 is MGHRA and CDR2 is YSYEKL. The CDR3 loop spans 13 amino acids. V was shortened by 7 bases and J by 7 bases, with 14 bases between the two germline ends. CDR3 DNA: TGCGCCAGCACCCCTCAGGTAACGCAGCCCCAGCATTTT. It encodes CASTPQVTQPQHF.

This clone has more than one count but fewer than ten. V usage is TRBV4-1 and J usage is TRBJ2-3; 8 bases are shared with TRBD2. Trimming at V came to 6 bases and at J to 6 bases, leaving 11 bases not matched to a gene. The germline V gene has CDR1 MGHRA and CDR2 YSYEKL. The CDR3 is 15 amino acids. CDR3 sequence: CASSITRGGRDTQYF. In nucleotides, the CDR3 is TGCGCCAGCAGTATTACTCGGGGGGGGCGGGATACGCAGTATTTT.

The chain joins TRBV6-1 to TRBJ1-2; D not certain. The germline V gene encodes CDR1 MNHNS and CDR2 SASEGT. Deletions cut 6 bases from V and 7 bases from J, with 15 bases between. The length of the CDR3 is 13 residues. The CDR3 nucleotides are TGTGCCAGCAGGAGGGAGCAGGATCTTGGCTACACCTTC. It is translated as CASRREQDLGYTF.

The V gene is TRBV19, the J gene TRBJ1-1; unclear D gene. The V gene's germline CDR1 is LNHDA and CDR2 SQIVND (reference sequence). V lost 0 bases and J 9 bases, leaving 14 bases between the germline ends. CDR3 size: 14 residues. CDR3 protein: CASSIDLSAQKAFF. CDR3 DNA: TGTGCCAGTAGTATAGATCTGTCAGCACAGAAAGCTTTCTTT.

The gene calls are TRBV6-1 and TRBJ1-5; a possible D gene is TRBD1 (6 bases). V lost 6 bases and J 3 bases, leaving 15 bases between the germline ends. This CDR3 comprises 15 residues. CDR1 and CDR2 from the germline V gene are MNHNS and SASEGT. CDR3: CASRETGKDNQPQHF. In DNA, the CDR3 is TGTGCCAGCAGGGAAACAGGGAAGGACAATCAGCCCCAGCATTTT.

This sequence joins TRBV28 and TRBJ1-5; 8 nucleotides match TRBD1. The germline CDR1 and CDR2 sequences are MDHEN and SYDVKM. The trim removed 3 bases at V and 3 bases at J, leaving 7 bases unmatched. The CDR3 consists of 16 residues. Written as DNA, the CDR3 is TGTGCCAGCAGTTTCCCCGGACAGGGCGTCAATCAGCCCCAGCATTTT. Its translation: CASSFPGQGVNQPQHF. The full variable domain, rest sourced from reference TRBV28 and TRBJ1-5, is DVKVTQSSRYLVKRTGEKVFLECVQDMDHENMFWYRQDPGLGLRLIYFSYDVKMKEKGDIPEGYSVSREKKERFSLILESASTNQTSMYLCASSFPGQGVNQPQHFGDGTRLSIL.

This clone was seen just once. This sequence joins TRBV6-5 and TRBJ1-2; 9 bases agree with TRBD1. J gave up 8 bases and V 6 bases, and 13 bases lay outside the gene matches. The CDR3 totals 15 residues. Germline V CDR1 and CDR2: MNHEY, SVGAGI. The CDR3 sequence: CASRQFQTGGKGYTF. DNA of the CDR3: TGTGCCAGCAGGCAGTTCCAAACAGGGGGCAAGGGCTACACCTTC.

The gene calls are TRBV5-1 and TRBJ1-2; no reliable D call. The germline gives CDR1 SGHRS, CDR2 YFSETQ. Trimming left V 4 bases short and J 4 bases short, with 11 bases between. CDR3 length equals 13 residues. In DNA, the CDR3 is TGCGCCAGCAGCCCCGACGGCGGCTATGGCTACACCTTC. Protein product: CASSPDGGYGYTF.

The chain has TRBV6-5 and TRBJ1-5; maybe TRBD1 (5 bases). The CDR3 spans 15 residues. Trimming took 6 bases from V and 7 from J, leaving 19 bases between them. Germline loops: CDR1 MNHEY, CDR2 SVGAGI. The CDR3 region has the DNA TGTGCCAGCAGATCTACGGCCAGGGAAAGGCAGCCCCAGCATTTT. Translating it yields CASRSTARERQPQHF.

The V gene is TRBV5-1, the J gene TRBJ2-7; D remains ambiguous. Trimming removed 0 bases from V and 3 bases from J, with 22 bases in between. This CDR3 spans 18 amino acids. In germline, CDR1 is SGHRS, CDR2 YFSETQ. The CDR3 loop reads CASSLVKPPQPPLYEQYF. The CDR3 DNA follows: TGCGCCAGCAGCTTGGTTAAGCCACCCCAACCTCCCCTCTACGAGCAGTACTTC.

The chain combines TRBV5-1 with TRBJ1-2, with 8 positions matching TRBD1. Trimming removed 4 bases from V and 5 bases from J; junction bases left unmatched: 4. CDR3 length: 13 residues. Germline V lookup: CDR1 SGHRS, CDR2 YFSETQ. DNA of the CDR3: TGCGCCAGCAGCGGACAGGGTGGGTATGGCTACACCTTC. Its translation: CASSGQGGYGYTF.

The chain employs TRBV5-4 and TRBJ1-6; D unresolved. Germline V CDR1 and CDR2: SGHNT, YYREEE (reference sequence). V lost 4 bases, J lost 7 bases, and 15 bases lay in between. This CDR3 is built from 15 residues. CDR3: CASSTGRHENSPLHF. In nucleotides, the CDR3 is TGTGCCAGCAGCACGGGGAGGCACGAGAATTCACCCCTCCACTTT.

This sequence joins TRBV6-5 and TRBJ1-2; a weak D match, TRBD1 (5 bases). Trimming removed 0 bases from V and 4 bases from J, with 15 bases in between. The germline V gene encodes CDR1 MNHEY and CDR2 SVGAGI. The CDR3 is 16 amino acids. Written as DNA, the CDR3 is TGTGCCAGCAGTTACTCTCCAGACAGCTACTCCTATGGCTACACCTTC. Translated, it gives CASSYSPDSYSYGYTF.

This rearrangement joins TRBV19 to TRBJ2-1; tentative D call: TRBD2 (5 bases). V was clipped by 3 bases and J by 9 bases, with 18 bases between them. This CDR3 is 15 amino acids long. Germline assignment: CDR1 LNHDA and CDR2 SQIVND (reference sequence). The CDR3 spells CASSIVLARAGEQFF. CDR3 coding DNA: TGTGCCAGTAGTATTGTACTCGCCCGGGCGGGTGAGCAGTTCTTC. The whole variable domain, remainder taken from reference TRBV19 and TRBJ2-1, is DGGITQSPKYLFRKEGQNVTLSCEQNLNHDAMYWYRQDPGQGLRLIYYSQIVNDFQKGDIAEGYSVSREKKESFPLTVTSAQKNPTAFYLCASSIVLARAGEQFFGPGTRLTVL.

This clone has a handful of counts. CDR3 residues: CASSQVYRGRTDTQYF. In nucleotides, the CDR3 is TGCGCCAGCAGCCAAGTATACAGGGGCCGAACAGATACGCAGTATTTT. The rearrangement uses TRBV4-1 and TRBJ2-3, with 7 positions matching TRBD1. The V and J ends lost 1 base and 3 bases, in that order; junction bases with no gene match: 7. This CDR3 contains 16 residues. The germline gives CDR1 MGHRA, CDR2 YSYEKL.

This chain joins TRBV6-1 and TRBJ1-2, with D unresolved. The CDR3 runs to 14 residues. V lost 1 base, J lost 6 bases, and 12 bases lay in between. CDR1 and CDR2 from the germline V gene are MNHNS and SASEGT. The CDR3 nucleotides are TGTGCCAGCAGTGAAGAGTGGAGGGAAAATGGCTACACCTTC. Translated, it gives CASSEEWRENGYTF.

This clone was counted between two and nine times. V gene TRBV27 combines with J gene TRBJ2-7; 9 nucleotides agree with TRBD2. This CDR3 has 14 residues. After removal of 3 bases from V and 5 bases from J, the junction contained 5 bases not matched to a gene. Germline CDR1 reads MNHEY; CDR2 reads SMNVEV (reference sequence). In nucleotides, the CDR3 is TGTGCCAGCAGTTTCGCTAGCGGGATCCACGAGCAGTACTTC. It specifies CASSFASGIHEQYF.

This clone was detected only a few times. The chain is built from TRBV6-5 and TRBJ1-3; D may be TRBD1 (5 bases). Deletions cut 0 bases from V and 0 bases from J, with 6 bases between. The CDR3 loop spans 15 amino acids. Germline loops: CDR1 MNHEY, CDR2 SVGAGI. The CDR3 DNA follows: TGTGCCAGCAGTTACTCGGGGGGCTCTGGAAACACCATATATTTT. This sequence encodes CASSYSGGSGNTIYF.

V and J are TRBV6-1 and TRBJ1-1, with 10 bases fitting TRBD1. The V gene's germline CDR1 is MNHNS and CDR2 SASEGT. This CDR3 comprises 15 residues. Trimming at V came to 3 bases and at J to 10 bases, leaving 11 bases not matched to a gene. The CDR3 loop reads CASSEGTGAVYGAFF. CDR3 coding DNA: TGTGCCAGCAGTGAGGGGACAGGGGCGGTTTATGGAGCTTTCTTT.

The DNA of the CDR3 is TGTGCCAGCAGCTGGACAGGATCCTACGAGCAGTACTTC. Translating gives CASSWTGSYEQYF. V usage is TRBV5-6 and J usage is TRBJ2-7, with 7 bases that match TRBD1. This CDR3 spans 13 amino acids. Trimming took 3 bases from V and 1 from J; bases not matched to a gene: 1. The germline CDR1 and CDR2 sequences are SGHDT and YYEEEE. Full variable domain (remainder filled in from reference TRBV5-6 and TRBJ2-7): DAGVTQSPTHLIKTRGQQVTLRCSPKSGHDTVSWYQQALGQGPQFIFQYYEEEERQRGNFPDRFSGHQFPNYSSELNVNALLLGDSALYLCASSWTGSYEQYFGPGTRLTVT.

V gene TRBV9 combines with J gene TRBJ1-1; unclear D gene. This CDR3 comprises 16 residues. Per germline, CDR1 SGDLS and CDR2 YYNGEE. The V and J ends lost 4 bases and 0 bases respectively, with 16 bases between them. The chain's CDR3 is CASSPFRSIMNTEAFF. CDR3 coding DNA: TGTGCCAGCAGCCCCTTTAGGAGCATCATGAACACTGAAGCTTTCTTT.

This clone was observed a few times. CDR3 sequence: CASGHPRTPGSNQPQHF. The CDR3 DNA sequence: TGTGCCAGCGGACACCCCCGGACACCCGGTAGCAATCAGCCCCAGCATTTT. The rearrangement uses TRBV27 and TRBJ1-5; TRBD1 is a possible D gene (5 bases). The germline V gene has CDR1 MNHEY and CDR2 SMNVEV (reference sequence). The V gene lost 8 bases and the J gene lost 0 bases, with 20 bases spanning the gap. This CDR3 contains 17 residues.

The CDR3 coding sequence is TGTGCCAGCTCACCCCCCGGGGGAAAGTACCAGCCCCAGCATTTT. Its protein is CASSPPGGKYQPQHF. This chain joins TRBV18 and TRBJ1-5, with D perhaps TRBD1 (5 bases). The length of the CDR3 is 15 residues. Trimming took 3 bases from V and 7 from J, leaving 16 bases between them. Germline CDR1 KGHSH, CDR2 LQKENI.

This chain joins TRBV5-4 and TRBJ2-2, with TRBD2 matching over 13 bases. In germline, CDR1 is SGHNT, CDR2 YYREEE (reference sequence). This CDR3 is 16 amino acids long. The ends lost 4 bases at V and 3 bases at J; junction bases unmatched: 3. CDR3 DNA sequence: TGTGCCAGCAGCCTCGGGACTAGCGGGGACACCGGGGAGCTGTTTTTT. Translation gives CASSLGTSGDTGELFF.

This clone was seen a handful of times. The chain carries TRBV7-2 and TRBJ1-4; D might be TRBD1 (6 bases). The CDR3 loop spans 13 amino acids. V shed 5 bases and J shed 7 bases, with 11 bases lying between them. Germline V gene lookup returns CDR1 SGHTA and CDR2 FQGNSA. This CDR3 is CASSGGAGEKLFF. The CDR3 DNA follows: TGTGCCAGCAGCGGGGGGGCAGGTGAAAAACTGTTTTTT.

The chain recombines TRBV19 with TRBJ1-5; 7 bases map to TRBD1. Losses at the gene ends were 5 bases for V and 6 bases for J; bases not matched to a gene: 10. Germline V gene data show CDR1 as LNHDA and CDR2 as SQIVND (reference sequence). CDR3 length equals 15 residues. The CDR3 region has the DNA TGTGCCAGTAGTCGCCAGACAGGGCGGCCTCAGCCCCAGCATTTT. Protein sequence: CASSRQTGRPQPQHF.

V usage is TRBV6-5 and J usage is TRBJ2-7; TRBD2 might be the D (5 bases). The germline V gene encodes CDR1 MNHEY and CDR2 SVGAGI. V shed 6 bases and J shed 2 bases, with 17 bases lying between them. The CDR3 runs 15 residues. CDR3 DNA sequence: TGTGCCAGCAGGTCCGAGGGATCTAACCCCTACGAGCAGTACTTC. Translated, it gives CASRSEGSNPYEQYF.

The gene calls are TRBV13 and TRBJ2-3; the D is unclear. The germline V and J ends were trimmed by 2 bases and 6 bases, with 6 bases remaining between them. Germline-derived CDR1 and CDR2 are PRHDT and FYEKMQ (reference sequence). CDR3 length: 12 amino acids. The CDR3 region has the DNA TGTGCCAGCAGCTTAAAGAGGGATACGCAGTATTTT. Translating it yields CASSLKRDTQYF.